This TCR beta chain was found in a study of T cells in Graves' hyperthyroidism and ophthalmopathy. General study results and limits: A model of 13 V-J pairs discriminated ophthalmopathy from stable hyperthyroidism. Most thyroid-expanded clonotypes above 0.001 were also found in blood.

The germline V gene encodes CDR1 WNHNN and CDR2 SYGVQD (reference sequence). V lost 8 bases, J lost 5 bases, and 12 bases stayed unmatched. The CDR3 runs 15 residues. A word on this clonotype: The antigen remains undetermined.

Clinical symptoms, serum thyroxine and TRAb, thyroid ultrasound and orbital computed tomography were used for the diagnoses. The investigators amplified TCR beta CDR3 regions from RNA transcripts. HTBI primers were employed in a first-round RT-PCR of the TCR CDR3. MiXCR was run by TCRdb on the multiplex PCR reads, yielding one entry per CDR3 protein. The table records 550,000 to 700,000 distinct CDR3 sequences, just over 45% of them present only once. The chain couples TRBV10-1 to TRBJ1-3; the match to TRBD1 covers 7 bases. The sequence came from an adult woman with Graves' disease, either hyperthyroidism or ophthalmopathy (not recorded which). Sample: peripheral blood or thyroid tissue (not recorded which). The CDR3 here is CASLGGQKDRNTIYF. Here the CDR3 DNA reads TGCGCCAGCCTGGGGGGACAGAAGGACCGAAACACCATATATTTT.